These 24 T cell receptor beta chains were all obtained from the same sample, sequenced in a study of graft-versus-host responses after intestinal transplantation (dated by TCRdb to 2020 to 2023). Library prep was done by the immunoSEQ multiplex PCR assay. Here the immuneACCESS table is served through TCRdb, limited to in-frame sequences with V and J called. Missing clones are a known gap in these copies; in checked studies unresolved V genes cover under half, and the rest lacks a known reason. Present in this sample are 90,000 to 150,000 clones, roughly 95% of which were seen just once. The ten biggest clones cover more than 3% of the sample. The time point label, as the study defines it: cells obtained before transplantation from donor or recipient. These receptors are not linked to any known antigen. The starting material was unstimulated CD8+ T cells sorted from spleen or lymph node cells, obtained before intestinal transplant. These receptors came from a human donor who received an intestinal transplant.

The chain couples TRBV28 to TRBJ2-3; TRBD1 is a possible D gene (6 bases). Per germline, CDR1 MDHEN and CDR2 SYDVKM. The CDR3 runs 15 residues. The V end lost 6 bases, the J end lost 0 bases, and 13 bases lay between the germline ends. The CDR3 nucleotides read TGTGCCAGCAGCTTAATCGGGACAAGCACAGATACGCAGTATTTT. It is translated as CASSLIGTSTDTQYF.

CDR3 bases: TGTGCCAGCTCACCAGACTACCCAGGGGGCTCGGATGAGCAGTTCTTC. Amino acid sequence: CASSPDYPGGSDEQFF. The chain is built from TRBV18 and TRBJ2-1, with TRBD1 matching 8 bases. Germline V gene lookup returns CDR1 KGHSH and CDR2 LQKENI. This CDR3 region has 16 residues. V dropped 2 bases and J dropped 8; count of bases not matched to a gene: 11.

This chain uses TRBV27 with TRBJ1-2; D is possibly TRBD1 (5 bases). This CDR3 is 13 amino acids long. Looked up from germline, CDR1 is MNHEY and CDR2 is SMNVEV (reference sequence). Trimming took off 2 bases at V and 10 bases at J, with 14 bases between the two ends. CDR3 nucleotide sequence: TGTGCCAGCAGTTTAACTGGGAAGGGGACCTACACCTTC. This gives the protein CASSLTGKGTYTF.

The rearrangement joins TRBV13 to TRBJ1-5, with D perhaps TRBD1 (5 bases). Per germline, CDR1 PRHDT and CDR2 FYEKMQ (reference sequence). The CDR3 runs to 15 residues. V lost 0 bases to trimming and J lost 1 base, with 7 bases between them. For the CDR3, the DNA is TGTGCCAGCAGCTTAGGCAGGGTGAGCAATCAGCCCCAGCATTTT. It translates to CASSLGRVSNQPQHF. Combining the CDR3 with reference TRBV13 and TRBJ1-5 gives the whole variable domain AAGVIQSPRHLIKEKRETATLKCYPIPRHDTVYWYQQGPGQDPQFLISFYEKMQSDKGSIPDRFSAQQFSDYHSELNMSSLELGDSALYFCASSLGRVSNQPQHFGDGTRLSIL.

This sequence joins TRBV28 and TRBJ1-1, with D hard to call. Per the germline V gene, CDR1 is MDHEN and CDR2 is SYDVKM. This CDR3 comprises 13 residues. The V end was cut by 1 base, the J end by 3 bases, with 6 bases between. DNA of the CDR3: TGTGCCAGCAGTTTATTTGGGTACACTGAAGCTTTCTTT. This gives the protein CASSLFGYTEAFF.

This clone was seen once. CDR3 in amino acids: CASSYKGTGNTIYF. In nucleotides, the CDR3 is TGTGCCAGCAGTTACAAAGGGACTGGAAACACCATATATTTT. The rearrangement links TRBV6-5 to TRBJ1-3, with unresolved D. CDR3 length: 14 amino acids. Germline assignment: CDR1 MNHEY and CDR2 SVGAGI. The ends were cut back, 2 bases at V and 2 bases at J, with 7 bases in the middle.

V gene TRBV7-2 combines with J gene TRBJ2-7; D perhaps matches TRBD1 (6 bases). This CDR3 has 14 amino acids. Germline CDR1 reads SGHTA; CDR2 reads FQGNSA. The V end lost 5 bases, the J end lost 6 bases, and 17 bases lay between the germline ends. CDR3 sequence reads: CASSPRQGSSEQYF. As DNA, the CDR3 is TGTGCCAGCAGCCCCCGGCAGGGGAGTAGCGAGCAGTACTTC.

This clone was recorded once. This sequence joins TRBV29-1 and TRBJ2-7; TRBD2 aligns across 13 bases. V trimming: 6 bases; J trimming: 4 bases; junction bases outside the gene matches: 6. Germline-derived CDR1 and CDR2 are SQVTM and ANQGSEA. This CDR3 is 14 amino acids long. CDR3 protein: CSVQLAGGIYEQYF. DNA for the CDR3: TGCAGCGTGCAACTAGCGGGAGGGATTTACGAGCAGTACTTC.

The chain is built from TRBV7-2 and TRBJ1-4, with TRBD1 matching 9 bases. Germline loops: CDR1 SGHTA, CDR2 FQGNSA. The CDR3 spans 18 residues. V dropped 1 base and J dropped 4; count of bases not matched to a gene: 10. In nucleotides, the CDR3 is TGTGCCAGCAGCTTAGATAGGCGACAGGGGGTCATTAATGAAAAACTGTTTTTT. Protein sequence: CASSLDRRQGVINEKLFF.

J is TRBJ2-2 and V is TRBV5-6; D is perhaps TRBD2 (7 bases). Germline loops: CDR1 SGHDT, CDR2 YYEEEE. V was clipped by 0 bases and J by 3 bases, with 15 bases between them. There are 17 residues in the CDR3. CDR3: CASSLDRGGGDTGELFF. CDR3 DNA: TGTGCCAGCAGCTTGGATCGGGGAGGGGGGGACACCGGGGAGCTGTTTTTT.

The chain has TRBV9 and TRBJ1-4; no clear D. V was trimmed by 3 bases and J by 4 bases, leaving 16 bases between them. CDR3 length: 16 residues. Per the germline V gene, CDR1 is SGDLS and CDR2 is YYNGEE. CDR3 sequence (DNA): TGTGCCAGCAGCGCATCGGCCAGCCTATATAATGAAAAACTGTTTTTT. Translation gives CASSASASLYNEKLFF.

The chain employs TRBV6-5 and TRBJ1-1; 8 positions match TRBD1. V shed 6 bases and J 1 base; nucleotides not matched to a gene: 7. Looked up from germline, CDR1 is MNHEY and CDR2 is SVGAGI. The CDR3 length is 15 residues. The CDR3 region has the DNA TGTGCCAGCAGCCCTCTGGGACAGGAGAACACTGAAGCTTTCTTT. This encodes CASSPLGQENTEAFF.

CDR3 loop: CASSPGLAGIEQFF. CDR3 nucleotide sequence: TGTGCCAGCAGCCCAGGACTAGCGGGAATTGAGCAGTTCTTC. The genes are TRBV9 and TRBJ2-1, with TRBD2 identical over 12 bases. V lost 4 bases to trimming and J lost 9 bases; unmatched junction nucleotides: 5. The CDR3 is 14 residues long. The germline V gene encodes CDR1 SGDLS and CDR2 YYNGEE. Variable domain in full (rest from reference TRBV9 and TRBJ2-1): DSGVTQTPKHLITATGQRVTLRCSPRSGDLSVYWYQQSLDQGLQFLIQYYNGEERAKGNILERFSAQQFPDLHSELNLSSLELGDSALYFCASSPGLAGIEQFFGPGTRLTVL.

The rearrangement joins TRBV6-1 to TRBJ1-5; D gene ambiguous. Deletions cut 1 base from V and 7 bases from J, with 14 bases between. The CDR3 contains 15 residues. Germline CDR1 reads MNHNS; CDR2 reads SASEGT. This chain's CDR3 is CASSEDGLLWQPQHF. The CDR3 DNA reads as TGTGCCAGCAGTGAAGACGGGCTACTTTGGCAGCCCCAGCATTTT.

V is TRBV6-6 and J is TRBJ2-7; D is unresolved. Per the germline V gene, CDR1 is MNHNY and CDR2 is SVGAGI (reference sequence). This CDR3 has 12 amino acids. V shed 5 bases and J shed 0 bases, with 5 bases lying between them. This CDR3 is CASSTDSYEQYF. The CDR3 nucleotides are TGTGCCAGCAGTACCGACTCCTACGAGCAGTACTTC.

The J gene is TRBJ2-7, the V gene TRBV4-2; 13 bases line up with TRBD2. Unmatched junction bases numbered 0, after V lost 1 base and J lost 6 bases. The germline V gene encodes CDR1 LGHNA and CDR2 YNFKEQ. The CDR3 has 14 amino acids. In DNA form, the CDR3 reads TGTGCCAGCAGCCAAGGACTAGCGGGAGGCGAGCAGTACTTC. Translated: CASSQGLAGGEQYF.

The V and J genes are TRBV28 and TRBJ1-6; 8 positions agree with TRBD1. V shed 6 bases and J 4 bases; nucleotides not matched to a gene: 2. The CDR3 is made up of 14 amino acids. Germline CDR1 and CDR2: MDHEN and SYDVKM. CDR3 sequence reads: CASSWTGYNSPLHF. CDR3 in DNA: TGTGCCAGCAGCTGGACAGGGTATAATTCACCCCTCCACTTT.

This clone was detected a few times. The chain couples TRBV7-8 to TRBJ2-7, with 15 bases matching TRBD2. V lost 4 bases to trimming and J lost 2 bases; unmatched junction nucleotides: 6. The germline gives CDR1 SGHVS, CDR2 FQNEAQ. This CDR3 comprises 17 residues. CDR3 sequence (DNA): TGTGCCAGCAGCTCAAAAGGGACTAGCGGGAGGCCCTACGAGCAGTACTTC. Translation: CASSSKGTSGRPYEQYF. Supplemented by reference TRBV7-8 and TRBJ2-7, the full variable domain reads GAGVSQSPRYKVAKRGQDVALRCDPISGHVSLFWYQQALGQGPEFLTYFQNEAQLDKSGLPSDRFFAERPEGSVSTLKIQRTQQEDSAVYLCASSSKGTSGRPYEQYFGPGTRLTVT.

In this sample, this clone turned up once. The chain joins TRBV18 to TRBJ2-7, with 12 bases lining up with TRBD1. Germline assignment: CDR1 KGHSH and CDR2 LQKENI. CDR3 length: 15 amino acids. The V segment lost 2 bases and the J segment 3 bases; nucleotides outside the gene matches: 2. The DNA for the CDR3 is TGTGCCAGCTCACCAAGGGACAGGGGGCGCTACGAGCAGTACTTC. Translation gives CASSPRDRGRYEQYF.

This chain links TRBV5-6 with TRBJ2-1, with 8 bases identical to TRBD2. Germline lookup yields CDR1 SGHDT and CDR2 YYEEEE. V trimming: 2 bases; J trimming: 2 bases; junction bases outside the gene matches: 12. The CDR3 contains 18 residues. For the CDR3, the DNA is TGTGCCAGCAGCTTAATAAACCCGGGACTAGAACCCTACAATGAGCAGTTCTTC. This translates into CASSLINPGLEPYNEQFF.

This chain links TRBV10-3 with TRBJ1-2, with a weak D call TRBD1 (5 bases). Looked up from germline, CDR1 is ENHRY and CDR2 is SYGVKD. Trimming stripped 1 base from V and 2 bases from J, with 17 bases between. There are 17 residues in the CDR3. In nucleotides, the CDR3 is TGTGCCATCAGTGAGTTTCAGAAGGCAGGGAGAAACTATGGCTACACCTTC. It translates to CAISEFQKAGRNYGYTF.

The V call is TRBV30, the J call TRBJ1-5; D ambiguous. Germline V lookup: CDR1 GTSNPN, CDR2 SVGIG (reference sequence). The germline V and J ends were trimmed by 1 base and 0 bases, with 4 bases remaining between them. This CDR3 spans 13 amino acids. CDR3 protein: CAWSGYSNQPQHF. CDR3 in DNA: TGTGCCTGGAGTGGCTATAGCAATCAGCCCCAGCATTTT.

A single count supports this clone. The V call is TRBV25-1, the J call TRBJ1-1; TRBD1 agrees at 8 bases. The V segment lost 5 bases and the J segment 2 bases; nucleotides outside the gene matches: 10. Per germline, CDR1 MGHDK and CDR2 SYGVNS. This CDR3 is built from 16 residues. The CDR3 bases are TGTGCCAGCAGTCCGCCTAGGACAGGGTCTAACACTGAAGCTTTCTTT. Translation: CASSPPRTGSNTEAFF.

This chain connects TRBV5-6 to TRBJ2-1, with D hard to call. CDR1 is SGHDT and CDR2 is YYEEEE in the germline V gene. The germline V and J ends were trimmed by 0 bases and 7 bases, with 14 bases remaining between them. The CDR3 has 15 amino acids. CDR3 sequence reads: CASSLDLLLENEQFF. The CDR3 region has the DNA TGTGCCAGCAGCTTGGACCTTCTGTTGGAGAATGAGCAGTTCTTC.